What follows are 28 T cell receptor beta chains derived from one specimen sequenced in a study of beta chain features in type 1 diabetes. The study's findings and limits: Among patients with Type 1 diabetes, TCRB CDR3s were moderately but significantly shorter in every one of the four CD4+ subsets.

Sequenced material consisted of expressed TCRB transcripts (all of the isolated RNA was reverse transcribed). Produced via immunoSEQ multiplex PCR; TCRdb's table is partial and in-frame only. The data contain around 25,000 clones, 69% of them singletons. Their antigens are not known. The sequenced material came from Tregs from blood. Source of these receptors: a man aged 18 to 29 with type 1 diabetes.

This CDR3 is CSAHGEYEQYF. The CDR3 DNA sequence: TGCAGTGCTCACGGGGAATACGAGCAGTACTTC. The V gene is TRBV20-1, the J gene TRBJ2-7, with D possibly matching TRBD2 (5 bases). V lost 5 bases to trimming and J lost 4 bases, with 9 bases between them. Germline assignment: CDR1 DFQATT and CDR2 SNEGSKA (reference sequence). The CDR3 extends over 11 amino acids.

The chain combines TRBV19 with TRBJ2-5; 7 bases line up with TRBD1. Germline assignment: CDR1 LNHDA and CDR2 SQIVND (reference sequence). With 3 bases clipped from V and 5 bases from J, the junction kept 3 bases outside the gene matches. This CDR3 is 13 amino acids long. Written as DNA, the CDR3 is TGTGCCAGTAGTATCACAGGGGTTGAGACCCAGTACTTC. It specifies CASSITGVETQYF.

The chain employs TRBV2 and TRBJ1-5, with 7 bases that match TRBD1. Germline lookup yields CDR1 SNHLY and CDR2 FYNNEI. Trimming removed 8 bases from V and 0 bases from J; junction bases left unmatched: 10. The CDR3 length is 16 residues. The CDR3 bases are TGTGCCAGCGACAGGGAGTATCTTCATAGCAATCAGCCCCAGCATTTT. It encodes CASDREYLHSNQPQHF.

This chain joins TRBV6-1 and TRBJ2-3; D gene uncertain. The CDR3 sequence is 16 residues long. V lost 2 bases and J 5 bases, leaving 17 bases between the germline ends. Germline values: CDR1 MNHNS, CDR2 SASEGT. The CDR3 bases are TGTGCCAGCAGTGAACCTCTGAGAGTTGCGCGAGATACGCAGTATTTT. Amino acid sequence: CASSEPLRVARDTQYF.

This clone was seen only a few times. The chain couples TRBV7-8 to TRBJ1-1, with TRBD1 identical over 7 bases. The CDR3 extends over 14 amino acids. Germline loops: CDR1 SGHVS, CDR2 FQNEAQ. V dropped 4 bases and J dropped 4; count of bases not matched to a gene: 6. The CDR3 coding sequence is TGTGCCAGCAGCTACCGACAGGGTAGCACTGAAGCTTTCTTT. It specifies CASSYRQGSTEAFF.

The chain links TRBV6-5 to TRBJ1-1, with D maybe TRBD1 (6 bases). This CDR3 is built from 14 residues. In germline, CDR1 is MNHEY, CDR2 SVGAGI. Trimming shortened V by 5 bases and J by 3 bases, and 13 bases separated the two germline ends. In nucleotides, the CDR3 is TGTGCCAGCAGTAGGAAACACAGGGACACTGAAGCTTTCTTT. Translation gives CASSRKHRDTEAFF.

The V gene is TRBV27, the J gene TRBJ2-1; weak D call: TRBD1 (6 bases). Germline CDR1 is MNHEY and CDR2 is SMNVEV (reference sequence). CDR3 length: 16 amino acids. With 3 bases removed from V and 2 bases from J, the gap between germline ends came to 14 bases. The DNA of the CDR3 is TGTGCCAGCAGTTTCGACAGGCGTTTCGCCTACAATGAGCAGTTCTTC. It yields the protein CASSFDRRFAYNEQFF.

This clone showed up just a few times. This chain links TRBV6-1 with TRBJ2-3; 8 bases align to TRBD2. This CDR3 region has 15 residues. Germline V lookup: CDR1 MNHNS, CDR2 SASEGT. J lost 2 bases, V lost 3 bases, and 4 bases had no gene match. The CDR3 sequence is CASSDPGGHTDTQYF. The CDR3 coding sequence is TGTGCCAGCAGTGACCCGGGAGGGCACACAGATACGCAGTATTTT.

This clone was seen a few times. The genes are TRBV6-5 and TRBJ1-5, with D tentatively TRBD1 (6 bases). Trimming removed 7 bases at V and 5 bases at J, with 12 bases between. The CDR3 loop spans 13 amino acids. Looked up from germline, CDR1 is MNHEY and CDR2 is SVGAGI. The chain's CDR3 is CASTDSRHQPQHF. CDR3 nucleotide sequence: TGTGCCAGCACGGACAGTCGACATCAGCCCCAGCATTTT.

The chain recombines TRBV28 with TRBJ2-7; D is undetermined. The V end was cut by 3 bases, the J end by 4 bases, with 7 bases between. This CDR3 is 12 amino acids long. CDR1 MDHEN and CDR2 SYDVKM come from the germline V gene. This CDR3 is CASSLTGYEQYF. DNA for the CDR3: TGTGCCAGCAGTTTGACCGGGTACGAGCAGTACTTC.

This clone was seen a few times. This chain uses TRBV28 with TRBJ1-2, with D maybe TRBD1 (5 bases). The CDR3 totals 16 residues. CDR1 and CDR2 from the germline V gene are MDHEN and SYDVKM. Trimming took 5 bases from V and 2 from J, leaving 18 bases between them. The chain's CDR3 is CASSQYITGENYGYTF. CDR3 DNA sequence: TGTGCCAGCAGTCAATACATAACGGGGGAAAACTATGGCTACACCTTC.

The rearrangement uses TRBV27 and TRBJ2-6; 7 bases fit TRBD1. J lost 2 bases, V lost 3 bases, and 1 base had no gene match. From germline, CDR1 is MNHEY and CDR2 SMNVEV (reference sequence). The CDR3 consists of 15 residues. The CDR3 DNA reads as TGTGCCAGCAGTTTCCAGGGGGCTGGGGCCAACGTCCTGACTTTC. It specifies CASSFQGAGANVLTF.

The sample holds a few counts of this clone. This chain joins TRBV4-1 and TRBJ2-3, with 7 bases that match TRBD1. The CDR3 has 17 residues. V trimming: 4 bases; J trimming: 3 bases; junction bases outside the gene matches: 13. Per germline, CDR1 MGHRA and CDR2 YSYEKL. The CDR3: CASSPSGRQGWTDTQYF. The DNA of the CDR3 is TGCGCCAGCAGCCCCTCGGGACGACAGGGATGGACAGATACGCAGTATTTT.

The chain links TRBV28 to TRBJ2-5; TRBD1 might be the D (6 bases). Trimming cost V 6 bases and J 5 bases, with 13 bases left between them. Germline CDR1 is MDHEN and CDR2 is SYDVKM. The CDR3 is made up of 13 amino acids. CDR3 sequence (DNA): TGTGCCAGCAGCCTGGGGGACACGGAGACCCAGTACTTC. It translates to CASSLGDTETQYF. The variable domain in full, completed from reference TRBV28 and TRBJ2-5, reads DVKVTQSSRYLVKRTGEKVFLECVQDMDHENMFWYRQDPGLGLRLIYFSYDVKMKEKGDIPEGYSVSREKKERFSLILESASTNQTSMYLCASSLGDTETQYFGPGTRLLVL.

The genes are TRBV6-1 and TRBJ2-3; D may be TRBD1 (5 bases). The CDR3 loop spans 12 amino acids. The V and J ends lost 5 bases and 5 bases respectively, with 8 bases between them. Germline V gene sequence: CDR1 MNHNS, CDR2 SASEGT. The CDR3 is CASSLQGDTQYF. The CDR3 region has the DNA TGTGCCAGCAGTCTTCAGGGAGATACGCAGTATTTT.

This clone was observed a handful of times. This rearrangement joins TRBV7-7 to TRBJ2-3; 10 nucleotides align to TRBD1. V gave up 5 bases and J gave up 9 bases; unmatched junction bases: 8. From germline, CDR1 is SSHAT and CDR2 FNYEAQ (reference sequence). This CDR3 has 14 amino acids. CDR3 DNA: TGTGCCAGCAGCACCGGGACAGGGGACAGCACGCAGTATTTT. Amino acid sequence: CASSTGTGDSTQYF.

V usage is TRBV30 and J usage is TRBJ2-7, with TRBD2 identical over 10 bases. Germline V CDR1 and CDR2: GTSNPN, SVGIG (reference sequence). After removal of 1 base from V and 5 bases from J, the junction contained 11 bases not matched to a gene. The CDR3 runs to 16 residues. The CDR3 region is CAWSATRGAGGNEQYF. The CDR3 bases are TGTGCCTGGAGTGCAACCAGAGGAGCGGGGGGGAACGAGCAGTACTTC.

This clone was counted between two and nine times. V usage is TRBV6-1 and J usage is TRBJ2-1, with 7 positions matching TRBD1. Germline assignment: CDR1 MNHNS and CDR2 SASEGT. This CDR3 is 14 amino acids long. The V gene end was trimmed by 8 bases and the J gene end by 5 bases; junction bases not matched to a gene: 9. The CDR3 sequence: CASRFTGVDNEQFF. In DNA form, the CDR3 reads TGTGCCAGCCGATTCACAGGGGTTGACAATGAGCAGTTCTTC.

The rearrangement uses TRBV6-5 and TRBJ2-7, with TRBD1 matching 11 bases. From germline, CDR1 is MNHEY and CDR2 SVGAGI. V lost 4 bases and J lost 7; bases outside the gene matches: 9. The CDR3 sequence is 15 residues long. CDR3 sequence (DNA): TGTGCCAGCAGTTTCGGACAGGGGGCCCCTCGGGAGCAGTACTTC. Amino acid sequence: CASSFGQGAPREQYF.

The chain links TRBV14 to TRBJ2-5, with D unclear. The germline V gene has CDR1 SGHDN and CDR2 FVKESK. Trimming stripped 6 bases from V and 4 bases from J, with 12 bases between. The CDR3 length is 13 residues. This CDR3 reads CASRPRWAETQYF. The CDR3 bases are TGTGCCAGCAGACCAAGATGGGCAGAGACCCAGTACTTC. Complete variable domain (other parts from reference TRBV14 and TRBJ2-5): EAGVTQFPSHSVIEKGQTVTLRCDPISGHDNLYWYRRVMGKEIKFLLHFVKESKQDESGMPNNRFLAERTGGTYSTLKVQPAELEDSGVYFCASRPRWAETQYFGPGTRLLVL.

About this clone: The junction departs from germline at one end; a sequencing error may be responsible. The chain is built from TRBV6-1 and TRBJ2-7; the match to TRBD2 covers 9 bases. This CDR3 has 12 residues. CDR1 and CDR2 (germline): MNHNS, SASEGT. CDR3 DNA sequence: TGTGCCAGCAGCGTCTACTTAGCGGGGGCCCACTTC. Its translation is CASSVYLAGAHF.

A few counts support this clone. This chain joins TRBV5-1 and TRBJ1-5; D call uncertain. The CDR3 is 17 amino acids. Trimming pared 0 bases from V and 1 base from J, leaving 14 bases between. The V gene's germline CDR1 is SGHRS and CDR2 YFSETQ. The CDR3 sequence is CASSLGIRDISNQPQHF. The CDR3 nucleotides are TGCGCCAGCAGCTTGGGGATCCGGGATATAAGCAATCAGCCCCAGCATTTT.

A word on this clone: The sample holds other DNA sequences that translate to the same CDR3. The CDR3 loop reads CASSRRPGLNTEAFF. The DNA for the CDR3 is TGTGCCAGTAGTAGGCGGCCGGGGTTGAACACTGAAGCTTTCTTT. The chain has TRBV19 and TRBJ1-1; no clear D gene. The CDR3 consists of 15 residues. V lost 4 bases to trimming and J lost 0 bases, with 12 bases between them. Per the germline V gene, CDR1 is LNHDA and CDR2 is SQIVND (reference sequence).

This clone has a handful of counts. The chain combines TRBV4-3 with TRBJ2-7, with a possible D match to TRBD1 (5 bases). The CDR3 consists of 15 residues. Germline V CDR1 and CDR2: LGHNA, YSLEER. V lost 1 base, J lost 0 bases, and 10 bases lay in between. The CDR3 DNA is TGCGCCAGCAGCCAAGTTCACACAGGCTCCTACGAGCAGTACTTC. This sequence encodes CASSQVHTGSYEQYF.

V is TRBV5-1 and J is TRBJ2-7, with 7 bases identical to TRBD1. Per germline, CDR1 SGHRS and CDR2 YFSETQ. Trimming took 5 bases from V and 1 from J; bases not matched to a gene: 3. CDR3 size: 13 residues. The CDR3 reads CASRYRGSYEQYF. The CDR3 DNA follows: TGCGCCAGCAGATACAGGGGATCCTACGAGCAGTACTTC.

This chain joins TRBV18 and TRBJ2-1; TRBD1 matches 11 bases. The CDR3 spans 15 residues. Germline loops: CDR1 KGHSH, CDR2 LQKENI. Trimming at V came to 6 bases and at J to 5 bases, leaving 6 bases not matched to a gene. CDR3 region: CASSRGQGANNEQFF. DNA for the CDR3: TGTGCCAGCTCGCGCGGACAGGGGGCGAACAATGAGCAGTTCTTC.

The table lists this clone with a count of one. The chain has TRBV4-1 and TRBJ2-7; TRBD2 matches 10 bases. The germline V gene encodes CDR1 MGHRA and CDR2 YSYEKL. Germline trimming cut 4 bases from V and 7 bases from J; bases unmatched to any gene: 16. The CDR3 has 17 residues. CDR3 in DNA: TGCGCCAGCAGCCCCCCTCGGGTAGCGGGAGGCCGGCGGGAGCAGTACTTC. This gives the protein CASSPPRVAGGRREQYF.

The chain is built from TRBV7-2 and TRBJ1-2, with 8 nucleotides matching TRBD1. Germline trimming cut 1 base from V and 6 bases from J; bases unmatched to any gene: 4. The CDR3 loop spans 14 amino acids. Per the germline V gene, CDR1 is SGHTA and CDR2 is FQGNSA. For the CDR3, the DNA is TGTGCCAGCAGCTTAGACGGACAGGGCAATGGCTACACCTTC. This encodes CASSLDGQGNGYTF.